Described below is a single T cell receptor (beta chain) sequence and its context. V was pared by 0 bases and J by 1 base, with 18 bases between. The germline gives CDR1 LNHDA, CDR2 SQIVND (reference sequence). This CDR3 region has 18 residues. This sample stems from a study of T cell changes during pregnancy in multiple sclerosis. Method: immunoSEQ multiplex PCR; TCRdb's copy keeps in-frame clones and lacks some. The sample yields fewer than 30,000 clones, roughly nine tenths seen once. The TCR was taken from a female donor in good health, enrolled as a control in a pregnancy study. The sample here was CD8+ T cells from peripheral blood mononuclear cells, taken in the third trimester of pregnancy. The genes are TRBV19 and TRBJ1-1, with unresolved D. The CDR3, as DNA: TGTGCCAGTAGTATAGAACTAACCCCGGACGGGGAGAACACTGAAGCTTTCTTT. Translated, it gives CASSIELTPDGENTEAFF.